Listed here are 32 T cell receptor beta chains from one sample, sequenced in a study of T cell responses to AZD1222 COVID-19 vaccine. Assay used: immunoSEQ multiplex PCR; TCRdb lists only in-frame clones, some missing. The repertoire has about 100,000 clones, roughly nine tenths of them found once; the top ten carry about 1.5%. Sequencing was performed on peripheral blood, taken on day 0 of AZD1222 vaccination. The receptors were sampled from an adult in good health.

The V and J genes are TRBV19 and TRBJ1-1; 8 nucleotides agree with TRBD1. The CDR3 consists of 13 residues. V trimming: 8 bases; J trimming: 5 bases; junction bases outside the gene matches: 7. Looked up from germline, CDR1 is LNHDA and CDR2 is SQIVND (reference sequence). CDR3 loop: CASGEQGATEAFF. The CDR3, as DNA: TGTGCCAGTGGGGAGCAGGGGGCTACTGAAGCTTTCTTT.

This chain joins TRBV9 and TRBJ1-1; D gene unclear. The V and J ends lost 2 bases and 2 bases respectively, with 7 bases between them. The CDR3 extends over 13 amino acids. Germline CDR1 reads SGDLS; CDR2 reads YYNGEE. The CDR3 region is CASSVAFNTEAFF. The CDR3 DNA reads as TGTGCCAGCAGCGTGGCTTTTAACACTGAAGCTTTCTTT.

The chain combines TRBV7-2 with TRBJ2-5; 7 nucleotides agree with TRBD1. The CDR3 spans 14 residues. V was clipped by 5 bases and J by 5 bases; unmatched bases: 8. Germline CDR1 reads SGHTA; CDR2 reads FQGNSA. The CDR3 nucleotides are TGTGCCAGCAGCCTACGACAGGGCGGGGAGACCCAGTACTTC. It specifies CASSLRQGGETQYF.

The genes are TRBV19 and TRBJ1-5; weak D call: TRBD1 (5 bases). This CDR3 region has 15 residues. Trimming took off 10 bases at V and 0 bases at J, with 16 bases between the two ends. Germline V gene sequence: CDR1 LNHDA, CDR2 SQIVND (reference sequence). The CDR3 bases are TGTGCCACCACCAGGGACCCATATAGCAATCAGCCCCAGCATTTT. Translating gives CATTRDPYSNQPQHF.

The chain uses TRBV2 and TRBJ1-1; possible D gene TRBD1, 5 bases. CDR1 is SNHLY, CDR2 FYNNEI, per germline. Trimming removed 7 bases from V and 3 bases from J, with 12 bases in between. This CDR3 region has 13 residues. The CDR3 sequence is CASTGDSYTEAFF. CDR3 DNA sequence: TGTGCCAGCACCGGAGACAGCTACACTGAAGCTTTCTTT.

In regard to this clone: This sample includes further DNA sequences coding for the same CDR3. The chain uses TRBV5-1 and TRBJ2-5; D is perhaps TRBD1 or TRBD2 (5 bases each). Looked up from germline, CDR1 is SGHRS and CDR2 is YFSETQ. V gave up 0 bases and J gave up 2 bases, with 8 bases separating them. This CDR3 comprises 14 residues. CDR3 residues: CASSLGGIQETQYF. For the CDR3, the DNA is TGCGCCAGCAGCTTGGGGGGGATACAAGAGACCCAGTACTTC.

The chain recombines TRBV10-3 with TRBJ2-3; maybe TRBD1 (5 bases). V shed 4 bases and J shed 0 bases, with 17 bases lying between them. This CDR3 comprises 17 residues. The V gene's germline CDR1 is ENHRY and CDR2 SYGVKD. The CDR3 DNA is TGTGCCATCAGTGGAAAACAGGTAGTCCCTAGCACAGATACGCAGTATTTT. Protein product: CAISGKQVVPSTDTQYF.

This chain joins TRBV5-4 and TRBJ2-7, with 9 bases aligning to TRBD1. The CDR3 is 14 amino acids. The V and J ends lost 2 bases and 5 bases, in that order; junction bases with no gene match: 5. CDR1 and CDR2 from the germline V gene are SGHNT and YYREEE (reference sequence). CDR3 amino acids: CASSFRDRVHEQYF. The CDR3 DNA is TGTGCCAGCAGCTTCCGGGACAGGGTCCACGAGCAGTACTTC.

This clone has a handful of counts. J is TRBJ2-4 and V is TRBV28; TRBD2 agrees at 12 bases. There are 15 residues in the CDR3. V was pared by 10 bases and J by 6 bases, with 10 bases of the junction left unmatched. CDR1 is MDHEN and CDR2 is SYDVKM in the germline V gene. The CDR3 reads CATTVPSGGGNIQYF. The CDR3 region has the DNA TGTGCCACCACGGTCCCTAGCGGGGGGGGAAACATTCAGTACTTC.

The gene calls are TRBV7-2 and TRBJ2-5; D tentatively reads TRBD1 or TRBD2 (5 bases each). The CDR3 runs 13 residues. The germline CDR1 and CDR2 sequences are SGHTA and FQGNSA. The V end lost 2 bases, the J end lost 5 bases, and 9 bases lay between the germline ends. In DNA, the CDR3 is TGTGCCAGCAGCTTATTAGGGACGGAGACCCAGTACTTC. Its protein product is CASSLLGTETQYF.

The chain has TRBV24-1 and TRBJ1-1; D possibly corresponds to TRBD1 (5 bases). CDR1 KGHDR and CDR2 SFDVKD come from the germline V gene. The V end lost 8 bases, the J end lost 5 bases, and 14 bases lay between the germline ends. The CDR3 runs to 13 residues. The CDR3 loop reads CATTPGPGTEAFF. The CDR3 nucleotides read TGTGCCACCACCCCGGGACCCGGGACTGAAGCTTTCTTT.

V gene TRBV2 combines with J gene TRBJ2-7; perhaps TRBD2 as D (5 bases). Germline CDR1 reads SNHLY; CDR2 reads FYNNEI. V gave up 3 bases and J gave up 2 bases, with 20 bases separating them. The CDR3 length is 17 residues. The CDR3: CASSERASPTLTYEQYF. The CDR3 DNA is TGTGCCAGCAGTGAGCGGGCCAGCCCAACACTAACCTACGAGCAGTACTTC. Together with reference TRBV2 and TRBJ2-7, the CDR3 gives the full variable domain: EPEVTQTPSHQVTQMGQEVILRCVPISNHLYFYWYRQILGQKVEFLVSFYNNEISEKSEIFDDQFSVERPDGSNFTLKIRSTKLEDSAMYFCASSERASPTLTYEQYFGPGTRLTVT.

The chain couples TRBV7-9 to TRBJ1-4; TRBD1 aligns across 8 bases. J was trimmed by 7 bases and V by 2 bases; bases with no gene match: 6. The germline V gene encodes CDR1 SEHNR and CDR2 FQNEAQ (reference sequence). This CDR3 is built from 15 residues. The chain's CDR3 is CASSLWQGAGEKLFF. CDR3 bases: TGTGCCAGCAGCTTATGGCAGGGGGCGGGTGAAAAACTGTTTTTT.

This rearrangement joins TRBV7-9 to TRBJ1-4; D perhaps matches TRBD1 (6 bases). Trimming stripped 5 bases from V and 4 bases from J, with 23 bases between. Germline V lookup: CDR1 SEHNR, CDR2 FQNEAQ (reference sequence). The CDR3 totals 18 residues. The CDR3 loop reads CASSMYRDKMWLNEKLFF. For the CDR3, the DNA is TGTGCCAGCAGCATGTACCGGGACAAGATGTGGCTTAATGAAAAACTGTTTTTT.

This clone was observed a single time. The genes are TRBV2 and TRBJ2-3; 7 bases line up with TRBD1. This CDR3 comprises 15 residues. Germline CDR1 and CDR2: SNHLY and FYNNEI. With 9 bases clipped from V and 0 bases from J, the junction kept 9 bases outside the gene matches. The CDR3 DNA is TGTGCCAGTTTTCGATTCAGGGGGAGCACAGATACGCAGTATTTT. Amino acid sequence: CASFRFRGSTDTQYF.

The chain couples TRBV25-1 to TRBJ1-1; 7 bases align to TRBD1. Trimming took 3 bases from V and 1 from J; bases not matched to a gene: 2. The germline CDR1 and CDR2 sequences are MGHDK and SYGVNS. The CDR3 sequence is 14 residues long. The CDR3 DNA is TGTGCCAGCAGTGAGGGGACAGAGAACACTGAAGCTTTCTTT. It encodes CASSEGTENTEAFF.

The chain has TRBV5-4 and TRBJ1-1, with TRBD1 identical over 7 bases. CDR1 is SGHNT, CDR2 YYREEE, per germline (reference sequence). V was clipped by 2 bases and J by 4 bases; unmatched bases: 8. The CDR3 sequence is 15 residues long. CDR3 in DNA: TGTGCCAGCAGCTTAGGGGGCGCGGGATCCACTGAAGCTTTCTTT. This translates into CASSLGGAGSTEAFF.

CDR3 sequence: CATSDRRENTGELFF. The CDR3 bases are TGTGCCACCAGTGATCGGCGGGAGAACACCGGGGAGCTGTTTTTT. V and J are TRBV24-1 and TRBJ2-2, with D maybe TRBD2 (6 bases). V was shortened by 3 bases and J by 1 base, with 8 bases between the two germline ends. Germline loops: CDR1 KGHDR, CDR2 SFDVKD. The CDR3 is 15 residues long.

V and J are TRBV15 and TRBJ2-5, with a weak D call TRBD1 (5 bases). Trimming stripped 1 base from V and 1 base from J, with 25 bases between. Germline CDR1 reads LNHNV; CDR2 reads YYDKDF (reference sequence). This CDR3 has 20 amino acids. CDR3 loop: CATSRARSRVSVRGQETQYF. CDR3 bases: TGTGCCACCAGCAGAGCGCGCTCCAGGGTGTCTGTACGTGGCCAAGAGACCCAGTACTTC.

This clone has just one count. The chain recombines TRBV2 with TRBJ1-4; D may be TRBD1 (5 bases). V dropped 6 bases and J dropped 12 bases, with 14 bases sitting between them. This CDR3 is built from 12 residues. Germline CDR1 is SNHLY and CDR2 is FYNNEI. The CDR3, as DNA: TGTGCCAGCAGGATTACAGGTCCTGAACTGTTTTTT. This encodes CASRITGPELFF. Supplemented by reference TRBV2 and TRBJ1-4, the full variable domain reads EPEVTQTPSHQVTQMGQEVILRCVPISNHLYFYWYRQILGQKVEFLVSFYNNEISEKSEIFDDQFSVERPDGSNFTLKIRSTKLEDSAMYFCASRITGPELFFGSGTQLSVL.

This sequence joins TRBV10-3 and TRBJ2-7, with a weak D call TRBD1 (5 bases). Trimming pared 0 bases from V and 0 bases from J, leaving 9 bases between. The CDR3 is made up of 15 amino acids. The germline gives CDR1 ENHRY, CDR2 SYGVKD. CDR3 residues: CAISESAGISYEQYF. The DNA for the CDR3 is TGTGCCATCAGTGAGTCTGCAGGGATCTCCTACGAGCAGTACTTC.

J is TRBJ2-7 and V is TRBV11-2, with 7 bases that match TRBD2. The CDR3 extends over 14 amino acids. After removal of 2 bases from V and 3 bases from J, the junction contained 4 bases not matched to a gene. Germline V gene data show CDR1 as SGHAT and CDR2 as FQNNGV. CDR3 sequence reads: CASSLTSGVYEQYF. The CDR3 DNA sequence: TGTGCCAGCAGCTTAACGAGCGGGGTCTACGAGCAGTACTTC. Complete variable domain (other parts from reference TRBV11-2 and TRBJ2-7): EAGVAQSPRYKIIEKRQSVAFWCNPISGHATLYWYQQILGQGPKLLIQFQNNGVVDDSQLPKDRFSAERLKGVDSTLKIQPAKLEDSAVYLCASSLTSGVYEQYFGPGTRLTVT.

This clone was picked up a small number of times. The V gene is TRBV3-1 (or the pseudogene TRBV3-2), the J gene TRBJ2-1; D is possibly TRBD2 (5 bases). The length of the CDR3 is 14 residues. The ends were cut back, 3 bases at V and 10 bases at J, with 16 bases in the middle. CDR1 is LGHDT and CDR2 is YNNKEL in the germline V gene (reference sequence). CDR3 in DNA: TGTGCCAGCAGCCAGAAGATTAGCGCCCTAGAGCAGTTCTTC. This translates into CASSQKISALEQFF.

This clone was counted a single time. This chain's CDR3 is CASSFDRAYEQYF. CDR3 DNA sequence: TGTGCCAGCAGTTTCGACAGGGCCTACGAGCAGTACTTC. The J gene is TRBJ2-7, the V gene TRBV27; 7 bases align to TRBD1. The ends lost 3 bases at V and 2 bases at J; junction bases unmatched: 1. The length of the CDR3 is 13 residues. The germline gives CDR1 MNHEY, CDR2 SMNVEV (reference sequence).

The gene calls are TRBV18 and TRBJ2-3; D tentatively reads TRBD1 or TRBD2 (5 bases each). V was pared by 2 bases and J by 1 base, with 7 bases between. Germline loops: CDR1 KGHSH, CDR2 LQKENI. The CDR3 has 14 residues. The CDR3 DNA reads TGTGCCAGCTCACCAAGGGACGGCACAGATACGCAGTATTTT. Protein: CASSPRDGTDTQYF.

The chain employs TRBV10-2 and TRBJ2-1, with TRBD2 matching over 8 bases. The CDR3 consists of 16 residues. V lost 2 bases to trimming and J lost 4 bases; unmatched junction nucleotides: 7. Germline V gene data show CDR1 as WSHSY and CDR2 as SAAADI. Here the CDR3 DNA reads TGCGCCAGCAGTGAGCCGGGACTAGGATCGTACAATGAGCAGTTCTTC. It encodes CASSEPGLGSYNEQFF.

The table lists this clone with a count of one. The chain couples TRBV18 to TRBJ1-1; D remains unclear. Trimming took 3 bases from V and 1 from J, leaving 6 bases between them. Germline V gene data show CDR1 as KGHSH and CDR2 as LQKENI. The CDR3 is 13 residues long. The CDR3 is CASSPNGNTEAFF. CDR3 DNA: TGTGCCAGCTCACCTAATGGGAACACTGAAGCTTTCTTT. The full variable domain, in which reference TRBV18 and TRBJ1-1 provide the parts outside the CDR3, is NAGVMQNPRHLVRRRGQEARLRCSPMKGHSHVYWYRQLPEEGLKFMVYLQKENIIDESGMPKERFSAEFPKEGPSILRIQQVVRGDSAAYFCASSPNGNTEAFFGQGTRLTVV.

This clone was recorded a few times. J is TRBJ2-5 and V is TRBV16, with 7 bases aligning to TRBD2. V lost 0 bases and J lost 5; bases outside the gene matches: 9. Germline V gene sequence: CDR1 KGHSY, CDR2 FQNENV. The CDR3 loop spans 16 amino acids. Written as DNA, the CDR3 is TGTGCCAGCAGCCAATCTTTTGGAGGACTAGGGGAGACCCAGTACTTC. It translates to CASSQSFGGLGETQYF. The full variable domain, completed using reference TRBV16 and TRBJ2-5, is GEEVAQTPKHLVRGEGQKAKLYCAPIKGHSYVFWYQQVLKNEFKFLISFQNENVFDETGMPKERFSAKCLPNSPCSLEIQATKLEDSAVYFCASSQSFGGLGETQYFGPGTRLLVL.

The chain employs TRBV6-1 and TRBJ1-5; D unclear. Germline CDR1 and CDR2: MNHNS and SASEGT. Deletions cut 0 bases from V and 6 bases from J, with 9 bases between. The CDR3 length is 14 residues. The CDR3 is CASSEALIGQPQHF. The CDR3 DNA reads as TGTGCCAGCAGTGAAGCTCTTATTGGTCAGCCCCAGCATTTT.

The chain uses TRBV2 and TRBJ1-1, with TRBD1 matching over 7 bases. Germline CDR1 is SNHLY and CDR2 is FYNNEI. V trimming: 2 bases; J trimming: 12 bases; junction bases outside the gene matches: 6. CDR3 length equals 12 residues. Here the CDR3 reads CASSELAGGTFF. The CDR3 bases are TGTGCCAGCAGTGAACTCGCAGGGGGAACTTTCTTT.

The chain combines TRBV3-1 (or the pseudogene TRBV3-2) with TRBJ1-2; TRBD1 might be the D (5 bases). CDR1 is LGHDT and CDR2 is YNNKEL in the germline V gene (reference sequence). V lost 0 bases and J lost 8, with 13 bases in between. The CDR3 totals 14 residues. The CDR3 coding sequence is TGTGCCAGCAGCCAAGAGGGCAGGGTCGGCGGCTACACCTTC. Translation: CASSQEGRVGGYTF.

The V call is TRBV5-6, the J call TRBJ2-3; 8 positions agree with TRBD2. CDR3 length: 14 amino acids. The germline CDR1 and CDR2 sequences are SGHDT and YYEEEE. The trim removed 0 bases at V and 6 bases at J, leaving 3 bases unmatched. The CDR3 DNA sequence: TGTGCCAGCAGCTTGGGAGCGGGGGTCGATACGCAGTATTTT. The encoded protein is CASSLGAGVDTQYF.